These 18 T cell receptor beta chains share one sample of origin, sequenced in a study of cytomegalovirus exposure and HLA in healthy donors. The study ran its PCR with 60 Vbeta and 13 Jbeta primers. Only in-frame clones appear in the TCRdb table, and some are missing; sequencing was by immunoSEQ multiplex PCR. The sample records approximately 120,000 clones, around 72% being singletons. Sequenced: PBMCs. Receptor source: a woman aged 50 to 60 in good health and CMV-seropositive.

The V and J genes are TRBV7-9 and TRBJ1-2, with TRBD1 matching over 8 bases. Per the germline V gene, CDR1 is SEHNR and CDR2 is FQNEAQ (reference sequence). The CDR3 has 12 residues. The ends lost 5 bases at V and 8 bases at J; junction bases unmatched: 4. The CDR3 DNA reads as TGTGCCAGCAGCAGTACAGGGGGGGGCTACACCTTC. The encoded protein is CASSSTGGGYTF.

The chain employs TRBV6-1 and TRBJ1-1; D gene ambiguous. Germline lookup yields CDR1 MNHNS and CDR2 SASEGT. Trimming pared 2 bases from V and 7 bases from J, leaving 11 bases between. The CDR3 spans 13 residues. The CDR3 DNA reads as TGTGCCAGCAGTGAAAGTATCGGGGATGAAGCTTTCTTT. It encodes CASSESIGDEAFF.

The genes are TRBV11-3 and TRBJ2-7; the D is unclear. V gave up 1 base and J gave up 5 bases, with 9 bases separating them. The CDR3 consists of 13 residues. The V gene's germline CDR1 is SGHNT and CDR2 YENEEA. CDR3 in DNA: TGTGCCAGCAGCTTAGGTGCTAGTGACGAGCAGTACTTC. This sequence encodes CASSLGASDEQYF.

In its sample, this clone was seen once. The gene calls are TRBV4-1 and TRBJ2-1, with no clear D. CDR1 and CDR2 (germline): MGHRA, YSYEKL. The CDR3 is made up of 14 amino acids. The V end was cut by 0 bases, the J end by 6 bases, with 9 bases between. CDR3 bases: TGCGCCAGCAGCCAAGATTCAGCGCCCAATGAGCAGTTCTTC. Protein: CASSQDSAPNEQFF.

The chain links TRBV2 to TRBJ1-2; a possible D gene is TRBD1 (6 bases). V lost 7 bases and J 6 bases, leaving 15 bases between the germline ends. The CDR3 consists of 13 residues. CDR1 and CDR2 from the germline V gene are SNHLY and FYNNEI. CDR3 region: CASIPGEQDGYTF. DNA of the CDR3: TGTGCCAGCATTCCAGGGGAACAGGATGGCTACACCTTC.

The CDR3 DNA reads TGCGCCAGCAGCCAAGGAACGGGGGGGCGTCCGTTGACTGGGGCCAACGTCCTGACTTTC. Translation: CASSQGTGGRPLTGANVLTF. This rearrangement joins TRBV4-1 to TRBJ2-6, with 8 bases aligning to TRBD2. The CDR3 length is 20 residues. Germline trimming cut 1 base from V and 2 bases from J; bases unmatched to any gene: 13. Germline V CDR1 and CDR2: MGHRA, YSYEKL.

The rearrangement joins TRBV28 to TRBJ2-5; perhaps TRBD2 as D (5 bases). Trimming pared 6 bases from V and 1 base from J, leaving 6 bases between. Germline V gene data show CDR1 as MDHEN and CDR2 as SYDVKM. There are 12 residues in the CDR3. CDR3 protein: CASRRGQETQYF. The CDR3 DNA sequence: TGTGCCAGCAGACGGGGCCAAGAGACCCAGTACTTC.

The chain carries TRBV6-5 and TRBJ2-7; 9 nucleotides agree with TRBD2. Germline CDR1 is MNHEY and CDR2 is SVGAGI. The V gene end was trimmed by 6 bases and the J gene end by 6 bases; junction bases not matched to a gene: 6. The CDR3 contains 13 residues. CDR3 amino acids: CASSSLSGSEQYF. The CDR3 DNA sequence: TGTGCCAGCAGCTCACTTAGCGGGAGCGAGCAGTACTTC.

This clone was recorded a few times. The rearrangement links TRBV7-2 to TRBJ2-2; 10 nucleotides match TRBD2. CDR3 length: 15 amino acids. V was clipped by 6 bases and J by 1 base; unmatched bases: 2. The germline CDR1 and CDR2 sequences are SGHTA and FQGNSA. DNA for the CDR3: TGTGCCAGCAGTTGGACTAGCGGGAACACCGGGGAGCTGTTTTTT. Its translation is CASSWTSGNTGELFF.

This chain joins TRBV5-1 and TRBJ1-2, with D unclear. V lost 0 bases and J lost 11, with 14 bases in between. CDR1 is SGHRS, CDR2 YFSETQ, per germline. CDR3 size: 13 residues. The DNA for the CDR3 is TGCGCCAGCAGCTTGGGGACGGGATCGTGGTACACCTTC. This encodes CASSLGTGSWYTF.

This chain joins TRBV5-4 and TRBJ1-5, with D unclear. The germline V gene has CDR1 SGHNT and CDR2 YYREEE (reference sequence). The CDR3 sequence is 15 residues long. Trimming stripped 4 bases from V and 5 bases from J, with 16 bases between. CDR3 nucleotides: TGTGCCAGCAGCCTGGGAGGAGTCCGTGATCAGCCCCAGCATTTT. It encodes CASSLGGVRDQPQHF.

This chain connects TRBV18 to TRBJ2-7; D gene uncertain. The CDR3 covers 16 residues. Germline V gives CDR1 KGHSH, CDR2 LQKENI. Trimming left V 2 bases short and J 5 bases short, with 19 bases between. CDR3 loop: CASSPRWSASLHEQYF. The CDR3 nucleotides read TGTGCCAGCTCACCAAGGTGGAGTGCTAGTTTACACGAGCAGTACTTC.

This chain links TRBV5-4 with TRBJ2-5; 10 bases are a match to TRBD2. Trimming cost V 3 bases and J 5 bases; bases outside gene matches: 7. Germline-derived CDR1 and CDR2 are SGHNT and YYREEE (reference sequence). CDR3 length: 15 residues. CDR3 in amino acids: CASSWGTSAAETQYF. The CDR3 DNA sequence: TGTGCCAGCAGCTGGGGGACTAGCGCCGCGGAGACCCAGTACTTC.

The V gene is TRBV18, the J gene TRBJ2-5; perhaps TRBD1 as D (6 bases). The germline CDR1 and CDR2 sequences are KGHSH and LQKENI. Trimming removed 1 base at V and 0 bases at J, with 12 bases between. This CDR3 has 16 residues. DNA of the CDR3: TGTGCCAGCTCACCACAGGGGGTCCCATACCAAGAGACCCAGTACTTC. Amino acid sequence: CASSPQGVPYQETQYF.

This chain connects TRBV28 to TRBJ2-7; no clear D gene. Trimming left V 6 bases short and J 5 bases short, with 8 bases between. The CDR3 sequence is 11 residues long. In germline, CDR1 is MDHEN, CDR2 SYDVKM. DNA of the CDR3: TGTGCCAGCAGCCTATTACACGAGCAGTACTTC. Translated: CASSLLHEQYF.

V usage is TRBV30 and J usage is TRBJ1-2, with D maybe TRBD1 (5 bases). In germline, CDR1 is GTSNPN, CDR2 SVGIG (reference sequence). Between the trimmed V and J ends, which lost 7 bases and 4 bases, there was a span of 19 bases. This CDR3 comprises 14 residues. The CDR3 protein is CASQPGVGGYGYTF. CDR3 nucleotides: TGTGCCTCCCAACCGGGGGTTGGGGGCTATGGCTACACCTTC.

V and J are TRBV19 and TRBJ1-6, with 9 bases aligning to TRBD1. Germline CDR1 and CDR2: LNHDA and SQIVND (reference sequence). This CDR3 spans 15 amino acids. J lost 13 bases, V lost 7 bases, and 14 bases had no gene match. The CDR3: CASTAGDRVSFPLHF. CDR3 bases: TGTGCCAGTACGGCGGGGGACAGGGTCTCATTCCCCCTCCACTTT.

The rearrangement links TRBV5-4 to TRBJ1-6; 8 bases agree with TRBD1. V gave up 4 bases and J gave up 9 bases; unmatched junction bases: 12. There are 16 residues in the CDR3. Germline V gives CDR1 SGHNT, CDR2 YYREEE (reference sequence). The DNA of the CDR3 is TGTGCCAGCAGCGGACCGACAGGGGAGCCTAGTTCACCCCTCCACTTT. The encoded protein is CASSGPTGEPSSPLHF. Complete variable domain (other parts from reference TRBV5-4 and TRBJ1-6): ETGVTQSPTHLIKTRGQQVTLRCSSQSGHNTVSWYQQALGQGPQFIFQYYREEENGRGNFPPRFSGLQFPNYSSELNVNALELDDSALYLCASSGPTGEPSSPLHFGNGTRLTVT.